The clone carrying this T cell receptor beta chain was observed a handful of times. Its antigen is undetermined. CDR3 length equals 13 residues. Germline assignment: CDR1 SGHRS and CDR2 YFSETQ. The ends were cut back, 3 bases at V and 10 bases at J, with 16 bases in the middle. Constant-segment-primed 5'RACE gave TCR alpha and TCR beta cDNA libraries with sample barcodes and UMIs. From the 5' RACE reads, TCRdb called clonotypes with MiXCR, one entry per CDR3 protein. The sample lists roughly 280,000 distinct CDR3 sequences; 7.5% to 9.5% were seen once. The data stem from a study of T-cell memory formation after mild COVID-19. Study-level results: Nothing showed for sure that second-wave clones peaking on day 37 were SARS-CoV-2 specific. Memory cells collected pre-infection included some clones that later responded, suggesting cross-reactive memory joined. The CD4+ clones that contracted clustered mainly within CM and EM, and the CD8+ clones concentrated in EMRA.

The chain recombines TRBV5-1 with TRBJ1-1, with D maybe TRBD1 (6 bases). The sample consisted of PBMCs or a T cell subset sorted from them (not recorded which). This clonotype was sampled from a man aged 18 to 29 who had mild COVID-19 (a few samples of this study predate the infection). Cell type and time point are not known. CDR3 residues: CASSWTATGGAFF. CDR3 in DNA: TGCGCCAGCAGCTGGACAGCGACCGGTGGAGCTTTCTTT. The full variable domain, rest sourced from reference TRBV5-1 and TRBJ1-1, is KAGVTQTPRYLIKTRGQQVTLSCSPISGHRSVSWYQQTPGQGLQFLFEYFSETQRNKGNFPGRFSGRQFSNSRSEMNVSTLELGDSALYLCASSWTATGGAFFGQGTRLTVV.